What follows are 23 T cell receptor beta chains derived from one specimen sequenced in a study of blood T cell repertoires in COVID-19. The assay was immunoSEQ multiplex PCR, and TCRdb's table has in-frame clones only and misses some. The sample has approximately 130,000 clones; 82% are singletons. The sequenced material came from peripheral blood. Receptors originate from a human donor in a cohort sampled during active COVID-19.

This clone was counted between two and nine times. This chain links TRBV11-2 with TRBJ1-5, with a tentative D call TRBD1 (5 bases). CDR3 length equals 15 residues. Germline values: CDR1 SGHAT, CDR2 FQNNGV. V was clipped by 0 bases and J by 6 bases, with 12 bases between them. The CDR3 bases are TGTGCCAGCAGCTTAGATGGCACAGGTGCTCAGCCCCAGCATTTT. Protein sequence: CASSLDGTGAQPQHF.

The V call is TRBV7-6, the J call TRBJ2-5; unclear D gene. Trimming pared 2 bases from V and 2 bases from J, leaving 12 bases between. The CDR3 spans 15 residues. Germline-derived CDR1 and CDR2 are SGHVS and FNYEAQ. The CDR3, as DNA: TGTGCCAGCAGCTTATTTAGTCGCCAACAAGAGACCCAGTACTTC. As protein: CASSLFSRQQETQYF.

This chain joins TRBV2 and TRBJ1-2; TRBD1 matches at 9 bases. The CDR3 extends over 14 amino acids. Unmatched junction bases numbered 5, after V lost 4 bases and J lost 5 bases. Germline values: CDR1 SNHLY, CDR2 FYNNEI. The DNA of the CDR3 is TGTGCCAGCAGTGGTCAACAGGGGGCGTATGGCTACACCTTC. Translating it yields CASSGQQGAYGYTF.

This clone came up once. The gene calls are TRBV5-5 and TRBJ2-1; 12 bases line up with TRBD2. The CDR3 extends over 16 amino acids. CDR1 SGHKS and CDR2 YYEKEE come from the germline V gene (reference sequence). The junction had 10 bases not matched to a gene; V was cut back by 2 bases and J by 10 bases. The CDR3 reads CASSFYLAGGPREQFF. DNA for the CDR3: TGTGCCAGCAGCTTCTATCTAGCGGGGGGGCCCCGGGAGCAGTTCTTC. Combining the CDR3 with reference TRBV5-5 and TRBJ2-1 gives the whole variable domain DAGVTQSPTHLIKTRGQQVTLRCSPISGHKSVSWYQQVLGQGPQFIFQYYEKEERGRGNFPDRFSARQFPNYSSELNVNALLLGDSALYLCASSFYLAGGPREQFFGPGTRLTVL.

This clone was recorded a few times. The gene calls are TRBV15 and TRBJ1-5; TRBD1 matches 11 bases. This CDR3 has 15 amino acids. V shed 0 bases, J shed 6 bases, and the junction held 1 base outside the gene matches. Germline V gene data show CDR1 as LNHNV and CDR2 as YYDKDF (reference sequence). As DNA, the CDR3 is TGTGCCACCAGCAGAGAGGGACAGGGGGGTCAGCCCCAGCATTTT. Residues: CATSREGQGGQPQHF.

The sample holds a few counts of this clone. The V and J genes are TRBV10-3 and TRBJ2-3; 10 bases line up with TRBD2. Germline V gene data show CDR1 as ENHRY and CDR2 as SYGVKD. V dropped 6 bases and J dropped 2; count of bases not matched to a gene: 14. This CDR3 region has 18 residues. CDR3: CAIRGGQRGGQVTDTQYF. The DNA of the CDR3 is TGTGCCATCAGGGGAGGCCAGCGGGGGGGCCAGGTCACAGATACGCAGTATTTT.

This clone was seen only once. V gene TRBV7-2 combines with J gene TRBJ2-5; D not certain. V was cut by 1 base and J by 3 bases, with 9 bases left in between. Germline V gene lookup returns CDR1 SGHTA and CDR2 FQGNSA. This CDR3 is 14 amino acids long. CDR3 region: CASSLGYRKETQYF. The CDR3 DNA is TGTGCCAGCAGCTTAGGTTACAGAAAAGAGACCCAGTACTTC.

The chain's CDR3 is CASSRGGTTTGELFF. For the CDR3, the DNA is TGCGCCAGCTCGCGCGGGGGGACCACGACCGGGGAGCTGTTTTTT. The J gene is TRBJ2-2, the V gene TRBV5-1; 8 positions match TRBD2. The CDR3 has 15 residues. Unmatched junction bases numbered 10, after V lost 7 bases and J lost 5 bases. From germline, CDR1 is SGHRS and CDR2 YFSETQ.

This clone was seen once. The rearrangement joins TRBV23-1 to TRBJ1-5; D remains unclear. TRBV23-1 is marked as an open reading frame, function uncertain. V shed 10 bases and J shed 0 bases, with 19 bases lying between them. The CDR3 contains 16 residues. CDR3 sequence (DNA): TGCGCCATCAATTACGCGACACCGTATAGCAATCAGCCCCAGCATTTT. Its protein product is CAINYATPYSNQPQHF.

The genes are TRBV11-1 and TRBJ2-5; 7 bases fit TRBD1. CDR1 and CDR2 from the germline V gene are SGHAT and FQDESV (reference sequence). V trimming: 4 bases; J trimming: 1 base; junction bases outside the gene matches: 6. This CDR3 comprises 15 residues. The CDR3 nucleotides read TGTGCCAGCAGCTCAGATACAGGGGCCCAAGAGACCCAGTACTTC. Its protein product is CASSSDTGAQETQYF.

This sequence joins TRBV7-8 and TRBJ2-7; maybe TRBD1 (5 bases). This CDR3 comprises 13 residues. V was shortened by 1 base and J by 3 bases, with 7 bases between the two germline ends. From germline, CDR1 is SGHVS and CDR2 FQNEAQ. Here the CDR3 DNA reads TGTGCCAGCAGCTTAGGAAGGGGCTACGAGCAGTACTTC. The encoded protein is CASSLGRGYEQYF.

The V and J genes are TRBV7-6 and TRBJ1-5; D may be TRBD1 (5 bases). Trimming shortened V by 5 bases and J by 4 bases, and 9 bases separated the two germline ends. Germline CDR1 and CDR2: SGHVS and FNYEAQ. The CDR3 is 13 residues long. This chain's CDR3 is CASSPDRNQPQHF. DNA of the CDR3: TGTGCCAGCAGCCCCGACAGAAATCAGCCCCAGCATTTT.

CDR3 protein: CATAPGQGKETQYF. For the CDR3, the DNA is TGTGCCACCGCGCCAGGACAGGGGAAGGAGACCCAGTACTTC. The chain uses TRBV7-9 and TRBJ2-5; 9 bases agree with TRBD1. Per the germline V gene, CDR1 is SEHNR and CDR2 is FQNEAQ (reference sequence). J was trimmed by 5 bases and V by 10 bases; bases with no gene match: 11. This CDR3 region has 14 residues.

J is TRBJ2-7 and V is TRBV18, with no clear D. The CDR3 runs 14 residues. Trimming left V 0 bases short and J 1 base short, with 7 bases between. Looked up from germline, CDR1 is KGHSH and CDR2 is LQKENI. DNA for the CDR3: TGTGCCAGCTCACCACCGGCCAGATCCTACGAGCAGTACTTC. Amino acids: CASSPPARSYEQYF.

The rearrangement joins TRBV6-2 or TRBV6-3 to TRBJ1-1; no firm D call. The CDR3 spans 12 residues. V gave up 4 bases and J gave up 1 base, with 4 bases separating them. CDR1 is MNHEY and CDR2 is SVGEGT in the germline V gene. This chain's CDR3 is CASSWRNTEAFF. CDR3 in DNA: TGTGCCAGCAGTTGGAGGAACACTGAAGCTTTCTTT.

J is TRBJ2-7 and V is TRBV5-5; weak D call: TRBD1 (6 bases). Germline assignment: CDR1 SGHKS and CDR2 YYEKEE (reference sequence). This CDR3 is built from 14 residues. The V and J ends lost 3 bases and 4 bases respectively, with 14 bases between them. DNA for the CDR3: TGTGCCAGCAGCTCGCCGGGACATATTTACGAGCAGTACTTC. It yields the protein CASSSPGHIYEQYF.

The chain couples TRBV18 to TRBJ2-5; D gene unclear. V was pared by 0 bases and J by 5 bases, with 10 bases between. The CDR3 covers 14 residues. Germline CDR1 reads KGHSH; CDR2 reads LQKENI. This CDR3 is CASSPPRTWETQYF. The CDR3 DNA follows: TGTGCCAGCTCACCACCGCGAACGTGGGAGACCCAGTACTTC.

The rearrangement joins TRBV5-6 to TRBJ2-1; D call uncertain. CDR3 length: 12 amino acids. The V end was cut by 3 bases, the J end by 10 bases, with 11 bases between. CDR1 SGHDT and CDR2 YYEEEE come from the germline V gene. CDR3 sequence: CASSSISREQFF. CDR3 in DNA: TGTGCCAGCAGCTCTATCTCGAGGGAGCAGTTCTTC.

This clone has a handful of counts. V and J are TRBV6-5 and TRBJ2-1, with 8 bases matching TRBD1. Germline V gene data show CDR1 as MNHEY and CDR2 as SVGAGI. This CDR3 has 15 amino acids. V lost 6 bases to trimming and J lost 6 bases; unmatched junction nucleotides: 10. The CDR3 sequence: CASSSGGSGGNEQFF. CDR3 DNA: TGTGCCAGCAGCTCAGGGGGCTCCGGGGGCAATGAGCAGTTCTTC.

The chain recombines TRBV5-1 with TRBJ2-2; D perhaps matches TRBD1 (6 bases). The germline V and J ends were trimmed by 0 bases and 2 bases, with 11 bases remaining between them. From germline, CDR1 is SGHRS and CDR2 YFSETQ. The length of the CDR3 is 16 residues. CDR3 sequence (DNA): TGCGCCAGCAGCTTGGCCGGGACACCAAACACCGGGGAGCTGTTTTTT. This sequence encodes CASSLAGTPNTGELFF. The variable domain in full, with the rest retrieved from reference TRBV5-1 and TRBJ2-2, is KAGVTQTPRYLIKTRGQQVTLSCSPISGHRSVSWYQQTPGQGLQFLFEYFSETQRNKGNFPGRFSGRQFSNSRSEMNVSTLELGDSALYLCASSLAGTPNTGELFFGEGSRLTVL.

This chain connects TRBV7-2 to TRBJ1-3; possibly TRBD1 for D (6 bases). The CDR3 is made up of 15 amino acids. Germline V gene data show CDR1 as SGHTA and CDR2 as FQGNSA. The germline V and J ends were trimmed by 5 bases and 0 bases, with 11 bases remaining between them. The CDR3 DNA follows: TGTGCCAGCAGCACGGGACAAAGCTCTGGAAACACCATATATTTT. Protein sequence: CASSTGQSSGNTIYF.

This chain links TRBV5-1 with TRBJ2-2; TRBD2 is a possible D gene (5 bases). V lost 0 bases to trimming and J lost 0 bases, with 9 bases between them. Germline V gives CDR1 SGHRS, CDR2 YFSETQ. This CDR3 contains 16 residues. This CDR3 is CASSLDAGANTGELFF. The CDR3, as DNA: TGCGCCAGCAGCTTGGATGCGGGCGCGAACACCGGGGAGCTGTTTTTT.

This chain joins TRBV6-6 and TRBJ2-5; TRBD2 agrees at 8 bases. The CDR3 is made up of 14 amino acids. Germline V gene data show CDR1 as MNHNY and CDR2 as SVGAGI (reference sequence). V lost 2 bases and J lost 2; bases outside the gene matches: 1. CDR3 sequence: CASSYRGGQETQYF. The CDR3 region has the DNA TGTGCCAGCAGTTACCGGGGGGGGCAAGAGACCCAGTACTTC.